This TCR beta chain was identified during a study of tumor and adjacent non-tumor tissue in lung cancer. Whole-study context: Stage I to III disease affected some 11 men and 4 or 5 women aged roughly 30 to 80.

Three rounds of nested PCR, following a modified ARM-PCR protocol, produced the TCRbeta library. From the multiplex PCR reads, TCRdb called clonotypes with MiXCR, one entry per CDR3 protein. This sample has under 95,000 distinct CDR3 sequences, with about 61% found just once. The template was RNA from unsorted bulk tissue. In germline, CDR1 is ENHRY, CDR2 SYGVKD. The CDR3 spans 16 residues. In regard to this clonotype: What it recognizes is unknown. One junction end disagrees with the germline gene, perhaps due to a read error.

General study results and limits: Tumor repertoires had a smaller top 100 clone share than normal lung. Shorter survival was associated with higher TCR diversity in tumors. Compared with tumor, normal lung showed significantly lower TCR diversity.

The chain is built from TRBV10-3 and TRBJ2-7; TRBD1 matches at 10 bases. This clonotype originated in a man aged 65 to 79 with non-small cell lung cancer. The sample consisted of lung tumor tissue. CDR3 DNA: TGTGTCATCAGTGCGGTGGGGGGACAGGGGTCCTACGAGCAGCATTTC. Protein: CVISAVGGQGSYEQHF.